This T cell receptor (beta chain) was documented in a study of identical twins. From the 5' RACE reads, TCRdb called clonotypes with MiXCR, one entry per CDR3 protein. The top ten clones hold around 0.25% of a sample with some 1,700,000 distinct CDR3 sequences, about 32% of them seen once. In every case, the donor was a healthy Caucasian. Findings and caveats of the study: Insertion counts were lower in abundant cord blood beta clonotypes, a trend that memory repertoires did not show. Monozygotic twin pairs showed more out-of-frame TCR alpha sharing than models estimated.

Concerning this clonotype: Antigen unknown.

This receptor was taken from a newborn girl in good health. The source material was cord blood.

The CDR3 reads CASSPGTPSTYEQYF. The CDR3 bases are TGTGCCAGCAGCCCCGGGACACCTTCTACCTACGAGCAGTACTTC. This chain connects TRBV6-5 to TRBJ2-7; possible D gene TRBD1, 6 bases. Trimming removed 6 bases at V and 2 bases at J, with 17 bases between. CDR3 length: 15 residues. CDR1 is MNHEY and CDR2 is SVGAGI in the germline V gene.